The following is a T cell receptor beta chain sequence with its context. The data were taken from a study of blood T cell repertoires in COVID-19. Looking at the study overall: The origin of the acute and convalescent COVID-19 samples was the United States, Italy and Spain. PBMCs, B-cell-depleted T cells, or T cells provided the cDNA or gDNA that made up the material.

Germline CDR1 and CDR2: SGHRS and YFSETQ. CDR3 length: 15 amino acids. Trimming cost V 2 bases and J 4 bases, with 10 bases left between them. Authors' data handling: Scientists estimated how many nucleated cells there were by amplifying reference gene primers. This table comes from immunoSEQ multiplex PCR, and its TCRdb copy is limited to in-frame clones, with some not included. The DNA was the basis for D and trimming; V, J and clone size are from that table. The sample has 25,000 to 35,000 clones; approximately 90% are singletons. The V gene is TRBV5-1, the J gene TRBJ1-6, with D perhaps matching TRBD1 (6 bases). This sequence was found in a human donor with active COVID-19. The donor label of this sample is uncertain. The sequenced material came from peripheral blood. The DNA of the CDR3 is TGCGCCAGCAGCTTCGGGGACACATATAATTCACCCCTCCACTTT. This gives the protein CASSFGDTYNSPLHF.